This paragraph reports one T cell receptor beta chain. This sample is drawn from a study of blood T cell dynamics during melanoma immunotherapy. Regarding time point: pre-treatment baseline. The repertoire was sequenced with immunoSEQ multiplex PCR; TCRdb's copy has only in-frame clones and lacks some. Among roughly 4,200 clones, roughly 80% were seen once, and the ten largest hold approximately 14%. CDR1 is SGHDT, CDR2 YYEEEE, per germline. The CDR3 totals 13 residues. V lost 3 bases and J 9 bases, leaving 15 bases between the germline ends. This sequence joins TRBV5-6 and TRBJ1-1, with a weak D call TRBD1 (6 bases). This clonotype was obtained from a human donor with melanoma. The sample consisted of blood, taken from a patient treated with checkpoint blockade. The CDR3 DNA is TGTGCCAGCAGCTCCGCGGGGAGGGGGAAAGCTTTCTTT. Protein sequence: CASSSAGRGKAFF.